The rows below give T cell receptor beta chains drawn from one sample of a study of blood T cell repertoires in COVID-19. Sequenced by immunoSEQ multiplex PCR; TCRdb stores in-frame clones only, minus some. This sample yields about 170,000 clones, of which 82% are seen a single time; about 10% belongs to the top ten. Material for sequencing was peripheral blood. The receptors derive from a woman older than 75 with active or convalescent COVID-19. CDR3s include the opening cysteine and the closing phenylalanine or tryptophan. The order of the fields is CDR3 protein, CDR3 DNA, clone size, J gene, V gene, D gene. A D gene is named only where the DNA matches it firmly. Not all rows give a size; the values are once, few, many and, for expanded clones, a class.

CDR3: CASSHRQGGAKNIQYF
DNA: TGTGCCAGCAGCCATAGACAGGGTGGAGCCAAAAACATTCAGTACTTC
size: .
J: TRBJ2-4
V: TRBV14
D: TRBD1

CDR3: CASSPDRGGNSPLHF
DNA: TGTGCCAGCAGTCCAGACAGGGGAGGCAACTCACCCCTCCACTTT
size: .
J: TRBJ1-6
V: TRBV27
D: TRBD1

CDR3: CASSQEGTSGSYEQYF
DNA: TGCGCCAGCAGCCAAGAAGGGACTAGCGGGAGCTACGAGCAGTACTTC
size: .
J: TRBJ2-7
V: TRBV4-1
D: TRBD2

CDR3: CASSLVQGGEQFF
DNA: TGTGCCAGCAGCTTAGTACAGGGTGGCGAGCAGTTCTTC
size: .
J: TRBJ2-1
V: TRBV11-3
D: .

CDR3: CASSSQGDTEAFF
DNA: TGCGCCAGCAGCTCTCAGGGGGACACTGAAGCTTTCTTT
size: .
J: TRBJ1-1
V: TRBV4-1
D: TRBD1

CDR3: CASSDWLAGAYEQYF
DNA: TGTGCCAGCAGTGATTGGTTAGCGGGAGCCTACGAGCAGTACTTC
size: few
J: TRBJ2-7
V: TRBV2
D: TRBD2

CDR3: CASSMVSAGSTEAFF
DNA: TGTGCCAGTAGTATGGTTTCCGCAGGCAGCACTGAAGCTTTCTTT
size: .
J: TRBJ1-1
V: TRBV19
D: .

CDR3: CASSIPGDGPNQPQHF
DNA: TGTGCCAGTAGTATACCGGGGGACGGACCTAATCAGCCCCAGCATTTT
size: .
J: TRBJ1-5
V: TRBV19
D: .

CDR3: CASSLAMVRGNSEAFF
DNA: TGTGCCAGCAGCTTGGCCATGGTCAGGGGGAACTCTGAAGCTTTCTTT
size: few
J: TRBJ1-1
V: TRBV5-5
D: TRBD1

CDR3: CASRTGTPRGEQYF
DNA: TGTGCCAGCAGGACCGGGACTCCGAGAGGGGAGCAGTACTTC
size: .
J: TRBJ2-7
V: TRBV2
D: .

CDR3: CASSDGHPHNSPLHF
DNA: TGCGCCAGCAGTGATGGACATCCTCATAATTCACCCCTCCACTTT
size: .
J: TRBJ1-6
V: TRBV10-2
D: .

CDR3: CASSLEWNSPLEQYF
DNA: TGCGCCAGCAGCTTGGAATGGAACAGTCCTCTCGAGCAGTACTTC
size: .
J: TRBJ2-7
V: TRBV5-1
D: .

CDR3: CASSLDRGREETQYF
DNA: TGTGCCAGCAGCTTGGACAGGGGGAGGGAAGAGACCCAGTACTTC
size: .
J: TRBJ2-5
V: TRBV7-3
D: TRBD1

CDR3: CASVTGLAIETQYF
DNA: TGTGCCAGCGTAACGGGACTTGCAATAGAGACCCAGTACTTC
size: .
J: TRBJ2-5
V: TRBV2
D: .

CDR3: CASSIRDSTYNEQFF
DNA: TGTGCCAGCAGTATCCGGGACTCCACCTACAATGAGCAGTTCTTC
size: .
J: TRBJ2-1
V: TRBV27
D: .

CDR3: CAWSTVQGDQPQHF
DNA: TGTGCCTGGAGTACAGTACAGGGTGATCAGCCCCAGCATTTT
size: .
J: TRBJ1-5
V: TRBV30
D: .

CDR3: CASSAGVNEQFF
DNA: TGTGCCAGCAGTGCCGGGGTCAATGAGCAGTTCTTC
size: .
J: TRBJ2-1
V: TRBV9
D: .

CDR3: CASSAPIGGQTEAFF
DNA: TGTGCCAGTAGTGCCCCCATCGGGGGGCAAACTGAAGCTTTCTTT
size: once
J: TRBJ1-1
V: TRBV19
D: .

CDR3: CASRLGTVNSPLHF
DNA: TGTGCCAGCAGGCTTGGGACAGTTAATTCACCCCTCCACTTT
size: once
J: TRBJ1-6
V: TRBV28
D: TRBD1

CDR3: CASSMGGTSNQPQHF
DNA: TGTGCCAGTAGTATGGGAGGAACTAGCAATCAGCCCCAGCATTTT
size: .
J: TRBJ1-5
V: TRBV19
D: .

CDR3: CASTPGEFSTGELFF
DNA: TGTGCCAGCACCCCGGGGGAGTTTAGCACCGGGGAGCTGTTTTTT
size: .
J: TRBJ2-2
V: TRBV6-5
D: .

CDR3: CASNGQGATGELFF
DNA: TGTGCCAGCAACGGGCAGGGGGCGACCGGGGAGCTGTTTTTT
size: .
J: TRBJ2-2
V: TRBV9
D: TRBD1

CDR3: CASRVAGVGYTF
DNA: TGTGCCAGTAGAGTCGCGGGCGTCGGCTACACCTTC
size: .
J: TRBJ1-2
V: TRBV19
D: .

CDR3: CASSLVGRANTEAFF
DNA: TGTGCCAGCAGCTTGGTCGGCAGGGCGAACACTGAAGCTTTCTTT
size: .
J: TRBJ1-1
V: TRBV5-5
D: .

CDR3: CASSLVRDTEAFF
DNA: TGCGCCAGCAGCTTGGTGAGAGACACTGAAGCTTTCTTT
size: .
J: TRBJ1-1
V: TRBV5-1
D: .

CDR3: CASSLGGVGVNTEAFF
DNA: TGTGCCAGCAGCTTAGGCGGGGTCGGGGTGAACACTGAAGCTTTCTTT
size: .
J: TRBJ1-1
V: TRBV7-2
D: .

CDR3: CASSQDGGGAAPYEQYF
DNA: TGTGCCAGCAGCCAAGATGGGGGAGGAGCGGCCCCCTACGAGCAGTACTTC
size: .
J: TRBJ2-7
V: TRBV4-2
D: .

CDR3: CASSADNYGYTF
DNA: TGCGCCAGCAGTGCAGATAACTATGGCTACACCTTC
size: .
J: TRBJ1-2
V: TRBV10-1
D: .

CDR3: CASSLASVAGVGTGELFF
DNA: TGCGCCAGCAGCTTGGCATCTGTTGCGGGAGTGGGTACCGGGGAGCTGTTTTTT
size: .
J: TRBJ2-2
V: TRBV5-1
D: TRBD2

CDR3: CASSYSTDHYEQYF
DNA: TGTGCCAGCAGTTACTCGACAGACCACTACGAGCAGTACTTC
size: .
J: TRBJ2-7
V: TRBV6-5
D: .

CDR3: CASSELGLAGAGDEQFF
DNA: TGTGCCAGCAGTGAGCTGGGACTAGCGGGAGCAGGCGATGAGCAGTTCTTC
size: .
J: TRBJ2-1
V: TRBV2
D: TRBD2

CDR3: CASSREGANTEAFF
DNA: TGCGCCAGCTCCAGAGAGGGGGCGAACACTGAAGCTTTCTTT
size: once
J: TRBJ1-1
V: TRBV5-1
D: TRBD1

CDR3: CASSPALGQSTDTQYF
DNA: TGTGCCAGCAGTCCCGCCCTCGGACAGAGCACAGATACGCAGTATTTT
size: .
J: TRBJ2-3
V: TRBV2
D: .

CDR3: CASSQAGLAGDTSSYNEQFF
DNA: TGTGCCAGCAGCCAAGCCGGACTAGCGGGAGACACCAGCTCCTACAATGAGCAGTTCTTC
size: .
J: TRBJ2-1
V: TRBV13
D: TRBD2

CDR3: CASNPEGGELFF
DNA: TGTGCCAGCAACCCCGAGGGAGGGGAGCTGTTTTTT
size: .
J: TRBJ2-2
V: TRBV6-5
D: .

CDR3: CASSQGLVNNEQFF
DNA: TGTGCCAGCAGCCAAGGACTAGTGAATAATGAGCAGTTCTTC
size: .
J: TRBJ2-1
V: TRBV14
D: .

CDR3: CASSVAPLDSGGTYEQYF
DNA: TGTGCCAGCAGCGTAGCCCCTTTAGATAGCGGGGGAACCTACGAGCAGTACTTC
size: .
J: TRBJ2-7
V: TRBV9
D: TRBD2

CDR3: CASSYSEQGGYGYTF
DNA: TGTGCCAGCAGTTACTCGGAGCAGGGAGGTTATGGCTACACCTTC
size: once
J: TRBJ1-2
V: TRBV6-5
D: .

CDR3: CASTTSGGRADTQYF
DNA: TGTGCCAGCACCACGTCCGGAGGTAGGGCAGATACGCAGTATTTT
size: .
J: TRBJ2-3
V: TRBV9
D: .

CDR3: CASSPDLWTGGNGYTF
DNA: TGTGCCAGCAGCCCAGACTTGTGGACAGGGGGCAATGGCTACACCTTC
size: .
J: TRBJ1-2
V: TRBV14
D: TRBD1

CDR3: CASSARRTSGTGELFF
DNA: TGCGCCAGCAGCGCTCGAAGGACTAGCGGCACCGGGGAGCTGTTTTTT
size: .
J: TRBJ2-2
V: TRBV5-1
D: TRBD2

CDR3: CASSLEILAGGYTF
DNA: TGCGCCAGCAGCTTGGAGATTCTCGCGGGGGGCTACACCTTC
size: few
J: TRBJ1-2
V: TRBV5-1
D: .

CDR3: CATSEPGQGTGEQFF
DNA: TGTGCCACCAGTGAACCGGGACAGGGGACGGGTGAGCAGTTCTTC
size: .
J: TRBJ2-1
V: TRBV24-1
D: TRBD1

CDR3: CASSLLSGGYTEAFF
DNA: TGCGCCAGCAGCTTGTTATCCGGGGGTTACACTGAAGCTTTCTTT
size: .
J: TRBJ1-1
V: TRBV5-1
D: .

CDR3: CASRREAGGQTEAFF
DNA: TGTGCCAGCAGACGCGAGGCGGGGGGCCAAACTGAAGCTTTCTTT
size: .
J: TRBJ1-1
V: TRBV7-9
D: .

CDR3: CASSVVGGGNTDTQYF
DNA: TGTGCCAGCAGCGTAGTCGGGGGGGGCAACACAGATACGCAGTATTTT
size: .
J: TRBJ2-3
V: TRBV9
D: TRBD2

CDR3: CASSSGLVVGANVLTF
DNA: TGTGCCAGCAGCTCCGGACTAGTAGTCGGGGCCAACGTCCTGACTTTC
size: .
J: TRBJ2-6
V: TRBV5-8
D: TRBD2

CDR3: CASSLVESTDTQYF
DNA: TGTGCCAGCAGTCTGGTAGAGAGCACAGATACGCAGTATTTT
size: few
J: TRBJ2-3
V: TRBV7-9
D: .

CDR3: CASGLAGNTGELFF
DNA: TGTGCCTCCGGACTAGCGGGCAACACCGGGGAGCTGTTTTTT
size: once
J: TRBJ2-2
V: TRBV7-9
D: TRBD2

CDR3: CASTEGQAIYGYTF
DNA: TGTGCCAGCACCGAAGGACAGGCGATCTATGGCTACACCTTC
size: .
J: TRBJ1-2
V: TRBV21-1
D: .

CDR3: CASSLTGGNQPQHF
DNA: TGTGCCAGCAGCCTTACAGGGGGGAATCAGCCCCAGCATTTT
size: .
J: TRBJ1-5
V: TRBV7-3
D: TRBD1

CDR3: CASLSDRGGTEAFF
DNA: TGTGCCAGCTTATCAGACAGGGGGGGGACTGAAGCTTTCTTT
size: .
J: TRBJ1-1
V: TRBV18
D: TRBD1

CDR3: CASSRKQDTEAFF
DNA: TGTGCCAGCTCACGCAAACAGGACACTGAAGCTTTCTTT
size: .
J: TRBJ1-1
V: TRBV18
D: .

CDR3: CASSPGSTVYGYTF
DNA: TGTGCCAGCAGCCCCGGTTCGACAGTCTATGGCTACACCTTC
size: .
J: TRBJ1-2
V: TRBV7-6
D: .

CDR3: CASSFTLAGHTGELFF
DNA: TGTGCCAGCAGCTTTACCCTAGCGGGGCACACCGGGGAGCTGTTTTTT
size: .
J: TRBJ2-2
V: TRBV11-3
D: TRBD2

CDR3: CASRGDTGNTIYF
DNA: TGTGCCAGCAGGGGAGATACTGGAAACACCATATATTTT
size: .
J: TRBJ1-3
V: TRBV6-5
D: .